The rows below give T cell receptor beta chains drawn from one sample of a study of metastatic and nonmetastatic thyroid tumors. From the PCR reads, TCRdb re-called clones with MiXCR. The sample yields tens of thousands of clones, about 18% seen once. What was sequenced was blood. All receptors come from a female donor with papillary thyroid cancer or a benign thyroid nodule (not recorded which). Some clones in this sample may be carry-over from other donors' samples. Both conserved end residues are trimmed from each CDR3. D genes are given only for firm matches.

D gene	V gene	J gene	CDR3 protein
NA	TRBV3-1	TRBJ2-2	ASSQEGLEFSGTGELF
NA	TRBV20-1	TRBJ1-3	SARDLGGLGPGNTIY
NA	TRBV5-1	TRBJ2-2	ASSLGGRHTGELF
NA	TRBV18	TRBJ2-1	ASSPPLRGTLDEQF
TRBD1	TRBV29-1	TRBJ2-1	SVRREQGRNEQF
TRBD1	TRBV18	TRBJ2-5	ASSPLTGWQETQY
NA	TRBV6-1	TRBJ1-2	ASSEAGSLSYGYT
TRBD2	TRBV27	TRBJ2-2	ASSRGEIWNGELF
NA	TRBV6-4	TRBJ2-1	ASSEFDNNEQF
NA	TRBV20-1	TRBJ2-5	SARELAGLVQY
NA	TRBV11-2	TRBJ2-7	ASSSISGEQY
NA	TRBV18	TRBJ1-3	ASSNRQGSGNTIY
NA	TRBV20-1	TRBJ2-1	SASGTVLGGDYNEQF
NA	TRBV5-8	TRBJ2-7	ASSLQQGLGYEQY
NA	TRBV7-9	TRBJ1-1	ASSLAPGTEAF
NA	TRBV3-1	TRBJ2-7	ASSALAVDTHEQY
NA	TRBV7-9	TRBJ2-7	ASSPGRVPYEQY
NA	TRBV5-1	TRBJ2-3	ASSSSGGTDTQY
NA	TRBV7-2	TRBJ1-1	ASSLGAGLNTEAF
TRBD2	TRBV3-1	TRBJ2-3	ASSPTSWREAGTDTQY
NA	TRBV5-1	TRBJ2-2	ASSLRTVDLF
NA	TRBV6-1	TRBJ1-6	ASSAQENSPLH
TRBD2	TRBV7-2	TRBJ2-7	ASSSRAGLAAAYEQY
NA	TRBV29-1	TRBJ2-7	SMPQRREQY
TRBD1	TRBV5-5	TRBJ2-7	ANSLRDRSYGQY
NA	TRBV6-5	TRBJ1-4	ASSSLGATNEKLF